This TCR beta chain was recorded in a study of blood T cell repertoires in COVID-19. Study summary: Italy, Spain and the United States were the sources of the convalescent and acute COVID-19 samples.

Per the original data handling: Reference gene primer amplification gave nucleated cell count estimates. Clones were read by immunoSEQ multiplex PCR, and TCRdb kept only the in-frame ones, dropping some. The V and J calls and clone size are taken from that table; D and trimming were inferred from the DNA. The table lists 300,000 or so clones, 65% to 90% of them singletons, with roughly 4.2% in the top ten. This CDR3 comprises 14 residues. In germline, CDR1 is LNHNV, CDR2 YYDKDF (reference sequence). Trimming removed 3 bases at V and 1 base at J, with 9 bases between. The participants were between about 18 and 90 years old and came from fewer than 25 US areas. Clinical history reported by participants formed the basis on which cohorts were assigned.

The sequence was collected from a middle-aged woman with acute COVID-19. The chain combines TRBV15 with TRBJ1-1; a possible D gene is TRBD1 (6 bases). Sequenced: PBMCs or T cells enriched from blood (not recorded which). CDR3: CATSRGQKNTEAFF. The CDR3 bases are TGTGCCACCAGCAGGGGACAAAAGAACACTGAAGCTTTCTTT.